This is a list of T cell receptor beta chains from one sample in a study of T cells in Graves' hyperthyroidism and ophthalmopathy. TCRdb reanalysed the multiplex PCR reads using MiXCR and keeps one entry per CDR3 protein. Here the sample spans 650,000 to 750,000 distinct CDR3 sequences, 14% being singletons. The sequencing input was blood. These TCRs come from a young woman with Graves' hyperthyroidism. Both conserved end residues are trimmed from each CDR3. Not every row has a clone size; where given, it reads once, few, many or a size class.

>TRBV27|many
ASSPYSIRGTSGRYDYEQY
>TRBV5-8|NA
ASSLVLVGGFYNEQF
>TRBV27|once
ASRRVSTEAF
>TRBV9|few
ASSSRIAGPGDIQY
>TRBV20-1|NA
SARDQGAGNHEQY
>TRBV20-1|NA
SAVARTSGSTDTQY
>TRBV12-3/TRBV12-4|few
ASRTGHTDTQY
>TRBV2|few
AITVAGGRTDTQY
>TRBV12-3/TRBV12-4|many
ASSFFLNTEAF
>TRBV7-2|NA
ASSARTSGSVSEQF
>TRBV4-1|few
ASSHLGGSGGQF
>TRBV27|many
ASSLRTSNDEQY
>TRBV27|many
ACGLVGDNEQF
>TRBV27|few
ASSFFGNVDTQY
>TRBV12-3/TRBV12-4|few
ASSFEGGGNYGYT
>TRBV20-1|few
SARSDRGMAKNIQY
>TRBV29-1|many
SGPASGSPPRYEQY
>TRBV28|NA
ASSLAGQVGEQY
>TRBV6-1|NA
ASSQGGKRNTEAF
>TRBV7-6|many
ASSLVFGLAGGTLYEQY
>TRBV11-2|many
ASSSQGTGTYEQY
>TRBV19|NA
ASSMKAWDTQY
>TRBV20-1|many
SARDVIGLSYEQY
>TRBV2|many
ASSPSDNYGYT
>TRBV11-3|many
ASSLRGFNEQY
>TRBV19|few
ASSASVSTDTQY
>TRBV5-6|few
ASSQSGNYIFGANVLT
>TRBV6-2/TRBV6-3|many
ASSSSAIGQPYNEQF
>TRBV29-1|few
SVKQGYEQY
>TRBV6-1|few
ASSSTGIAKNIQY
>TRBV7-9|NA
ASSSRAENYNEQF
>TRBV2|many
ASSVAGLNTGELF
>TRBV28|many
ASSDAGQGNYGYT
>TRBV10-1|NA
ASATRSRHHEQF
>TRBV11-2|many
ASRSVSSGANVLT
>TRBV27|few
ASRVRTGELF
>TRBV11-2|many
ASTPTSGYYEQY
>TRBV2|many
ASTSTGRPGQPQH
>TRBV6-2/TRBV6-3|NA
ASSDGQGARGYT
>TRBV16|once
ASSILQYSLNTEAF
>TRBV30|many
AWSSMAFSYEQY
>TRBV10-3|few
ASTGQFNQPQH
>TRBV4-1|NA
ASSQEVYPGTEQPQH
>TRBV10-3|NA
AISTLGQNSPLH
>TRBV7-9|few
ASRRQGPMNTEAF
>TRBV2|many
ASSDYGSHTDTQY
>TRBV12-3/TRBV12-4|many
ASSLWGLGVEQY
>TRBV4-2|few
ASSRPPGQKQETQY